This T cell receptor (beta chain) was recorded in a study of T cell repertoires in ileal Crohn's disease. Study summary: Less than 45% were active smokers at surgery; median disease duration was roughly eight years. General study points: Clonality above 26.8% at surgery always came with endoscopic recurrence.

The CDR3 runs to 15 residues. Germline-derived CDR1 and CDR2 are SGHRS and YFSETQ. Trimming stripped 4 bases from V and 5 bases from J, with 19 bases between. Per sample, around 500 nanograms of biopsy DNA were TCRB immunosequenced. Clones were read by immunoSEQ multiplex PCR, and TCRdb kept only the in-frame ones, dropping some. The repertoire holds about 18,000 clones, with 50% to 75% as singletons. Concerning this clone: Its matching antigen is unknown.

The rearrangement links TRBV5-1 to TRBJ2-7; D is ambiguous. Sequenced sample: ileal tissue. This TCR came from an adult with Crohn's disease. The CDR3 reads CASSLNPINIHEQYF. In nucleotides, the CDR3 is TGCGCCAGCAGCCTCAACCCTATTAATATTCACGAGCAGTACTTC.